These 2 T cell receptor beta chains share one sample of origin, sequenced in a study of T cells after yellow fever vaccination (dated by TCRdb to between 2018 and 2020). The library was built by means of 5' RACE. This sample was sequenced with an Illumina HiSeq 2500. TCRdb handled the public reads itself, with Q25 trimming in fastp and clone calling in MiXCR, and kept productive beta chains. CDR3 protein sequences are deduplicated, and each keeps its most common genes and DNA. In this sample the table shows 100,000 or so distinct CDR3 sequences, 8.9% of which occur a single time. The ten largest clones capture approximately 17% of the sample. Read against the paper, the sample's treatment or condition label means: live attenuated yellow fever vaccine strain. Sequences were derived from CD8+ T cells not binding an NS4B(214-222) dextramer, sorted from PBMCs, sampled roughly 14 days after the first yellow fever vaccination. The cell subset or site label here, explained by the study, means: NS4B epitope dextramer-negative CD8 T cells. The receptors stem from a man aged 18 to 30 who received the YFV17D yellow fever vaccine.

At least ten counts were recorded for this clonotype. The V call is TRBV7-8, the J call TRBJ2-1; 7 bases line up with TRBD1. The CDR3 loop spans 15 amino acids. V lost 5 bases and J lost 7; bases outside the gene matches: 11. CDR1 is SGHVS, CDR2 FQNEAQ, per germline. CDR3 bases: TGTGCCAGCAGCGTGACAGGGTTTATTAGGAATGAGCAGTTCTTC. It is translated as CASSVTGFIRNEQFF.

This chain connects TRBV12-3 or TRBV12-4 to TRBJ2-5; D might be TRBD2 (6 bases). V was pared by 3 bases and J by 5 bases, with 19 bases between. CDR3 size: 16 residues. CDR3: CASSFLGLRGMETQYF. The CDR3 region has the DNA TGTGCCAGCAGTTTCTTGGGGCTCCGGGGGATGGAGACCCAGTACTTC.